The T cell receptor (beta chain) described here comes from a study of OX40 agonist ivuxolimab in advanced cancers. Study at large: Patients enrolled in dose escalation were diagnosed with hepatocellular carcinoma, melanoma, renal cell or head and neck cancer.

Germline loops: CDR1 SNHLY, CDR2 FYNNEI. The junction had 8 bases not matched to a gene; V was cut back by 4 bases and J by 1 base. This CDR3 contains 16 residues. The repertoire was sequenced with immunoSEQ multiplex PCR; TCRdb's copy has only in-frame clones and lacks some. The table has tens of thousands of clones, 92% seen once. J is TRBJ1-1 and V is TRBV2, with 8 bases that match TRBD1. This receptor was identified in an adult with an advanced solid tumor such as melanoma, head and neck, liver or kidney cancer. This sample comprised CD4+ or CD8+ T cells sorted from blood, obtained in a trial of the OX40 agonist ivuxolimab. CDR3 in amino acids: CASSGGQVGQNTEAFF. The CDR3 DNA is TGTGCCAGCAGTGGGGGACAGGTAGGGCAGAACACTGAAGCTTTCTTT.